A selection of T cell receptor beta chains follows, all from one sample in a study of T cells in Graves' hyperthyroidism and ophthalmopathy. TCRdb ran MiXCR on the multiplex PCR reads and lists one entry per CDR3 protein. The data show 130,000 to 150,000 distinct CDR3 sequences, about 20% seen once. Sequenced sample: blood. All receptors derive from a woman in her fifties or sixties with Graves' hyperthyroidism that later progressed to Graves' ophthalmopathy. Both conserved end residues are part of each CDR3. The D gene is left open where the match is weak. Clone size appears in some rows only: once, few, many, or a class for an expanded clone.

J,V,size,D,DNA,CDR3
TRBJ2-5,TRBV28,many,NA,TGTGCCAGCAGTTTAAGGCAGGGGAAGACCCAGTACTTC,CASSLRQGKTQYF
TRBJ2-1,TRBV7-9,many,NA,TGTGCCAGCAGCTTAGTACTAAATGAGCAGTTCTTC,CASSLVLNEQFF
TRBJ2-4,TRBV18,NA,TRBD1,TGTGCCAGCTCATCAGACAGGGGTAACATTCAGTACTTC,CASSSDRGNIQYF
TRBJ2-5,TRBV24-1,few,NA,TGTGCCACCAGTGATTTCGAGACCCAGTACTTC,CATSDFETQYF
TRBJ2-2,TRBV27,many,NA,TGTGCCAGCGGACCTGAACGGGTAACCACCGGGGAGCTGTTTTTT,CASGPERVTTGELFF
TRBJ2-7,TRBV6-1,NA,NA,TGTGCCAGCGCGAGCAGCCTATCCTACGAGCAGTACTTC,CASASSLSYEQYF
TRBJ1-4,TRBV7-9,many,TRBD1,TGTGCCAGCAGCTTCCAGGGGGGAGGTGAAAAACTGTTTTTT,CASSFQGGGEKLFF
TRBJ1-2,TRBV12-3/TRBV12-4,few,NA,TGTGCCAGCAGCCTGAACAGGGATCGTGGCTACACCTTC,CASSLNRDRGYTF
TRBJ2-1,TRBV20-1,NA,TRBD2,TGCAGTGCTAGAGATCTACGACTAGCGGGTGTCAATGAGCAGTTCTTC,CSARDLRLAGVNEQFF
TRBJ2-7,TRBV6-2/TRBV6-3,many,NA,TGTGCCAGCAGTTACGTAGGAGGGCTCGAGCAGTACTTC,CASSYVGGLEQYF
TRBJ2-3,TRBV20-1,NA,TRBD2,TGCAGTGCCACCCCCCTTAGCGGGAGAGTAGATACGCAGTATTTT,CSATPLSGRVDTQYF
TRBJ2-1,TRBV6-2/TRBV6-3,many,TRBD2,TGTGCCAGCAGTTACAGGACTAGTGACAATGAGCAGTTCTTC,CASSYRTSDNEQFF
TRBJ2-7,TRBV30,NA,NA,TGTGCCTGGAGTGGTGGACAGCGAAACTACGAGCAGTACTTC,CAWSGGQRNYEQYF
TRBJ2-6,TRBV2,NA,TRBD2,TGTGCCAGCAGTGAAACTAGCGGGGGTTCTGGGGCCAACGTCCTGACTTTC,CASSETSGGSGANVLTF
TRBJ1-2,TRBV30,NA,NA,TGTGCCTGGAGTGGAAGCGTGATAGCAGGCTATGGCCACACCTTC,CAWSGSVIAGYGHTF
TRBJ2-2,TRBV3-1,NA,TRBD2,TGTGCCAGCAGCCAACGTGGTCCGGGACTAACCGCCGGGGAGCTGTCTTTT,CASSQRGPGLTAGELSF
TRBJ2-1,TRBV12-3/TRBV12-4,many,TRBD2,TGTGCCAGCAGTCGTATAGCGGGTTACTCCTACAATGAGCAGTTCTTC,CASSRIAGYSYNEQFF
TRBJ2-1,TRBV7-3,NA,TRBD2,TGTGCCAGCAGCTTAATAGCTAGCGGGAGCTCCTACAATGAGCAGTTCTTC,CASSLIASGSSYNEQFF
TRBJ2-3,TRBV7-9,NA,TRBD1,TGTGCCAGCAGGAGCCGGGACAGGGCCACAGATACGCAGTATTTT,CASRSRDRATDTQYF
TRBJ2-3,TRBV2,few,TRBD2,TGTGCCAGCAGCTCCGGGACTAGCGGGAGGGGCACAGATACGCAGTATTTT,CASSSGTSGRGTDTQYF
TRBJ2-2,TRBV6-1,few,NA,TGTGCCAGCAGCAGGACCAGCTCGGCCGGGGAGCTGTTTTTT,CASSRTSSAGELFF
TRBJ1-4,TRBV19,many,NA,TGTGCCAGTAGTCCGACGGGAGGCTCCACTAATGAAAAACTGTTTTTT,CASSPTGGSTNEKLFF
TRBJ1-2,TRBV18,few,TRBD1,TGTGCCAGCTCAACTAACAGGGGGCATGGCTATGGCTACACCTTC,CASSTNRGHGYGYTF
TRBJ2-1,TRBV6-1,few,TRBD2,TGTGCCAGCAAACGACTAGCGGGAGCGGGGCCCTACAATGAGCAGTTCTTC,CASKRLAGAGPYNEQFF
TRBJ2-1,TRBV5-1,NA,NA,TGCGCCAGCAGAAGGGGCGGTGGGGGATCGCCCTACAATGAGCAGTTCTTC,CASRRGGGGSPYNEQFF
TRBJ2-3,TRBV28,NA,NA,TGTGCCAGCAAAACAGCGGAGAGCACAGATACGCAGTATTTT,CASKTAESTDTQYF
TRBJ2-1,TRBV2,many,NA,TGTGCCAGCATGAAAGCCAGCGGCTCCTACAATGAGCAGTTCTTC,CASMKASGSYNEQFF
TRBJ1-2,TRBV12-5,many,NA,TGTGCTAGTGGTTTGAATGAGACTGGAAACCCTAACTATGGCTACACCTTC,CASGLNETGNPNYGYTF
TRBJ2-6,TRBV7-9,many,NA,TGTGCCAGCAGCCCCGGGCCGGGGGAGAGCACTGGGGCCAACGTCCTGACTTTC,CASSPGPGESTGANVLTF
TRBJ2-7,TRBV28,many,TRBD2,TGTGCCAGCAGTGCCCTAGCGGGCCTAACCTACGAGCAGTACTTC,CASSALAGLTYEQYF
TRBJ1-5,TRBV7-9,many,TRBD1,TGTGCCAGCAGCTTAGGGCGGACAGGGGACAATCAGCCCCAGCATTTT,CASSLGRTGDNQPQHF
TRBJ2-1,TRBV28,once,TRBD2,TGTGCCAGCAGTTTATCCCCGGGAGGAGGTTACAATGAGCAGTTCTTC,CASSLSPGGGYNEQFF